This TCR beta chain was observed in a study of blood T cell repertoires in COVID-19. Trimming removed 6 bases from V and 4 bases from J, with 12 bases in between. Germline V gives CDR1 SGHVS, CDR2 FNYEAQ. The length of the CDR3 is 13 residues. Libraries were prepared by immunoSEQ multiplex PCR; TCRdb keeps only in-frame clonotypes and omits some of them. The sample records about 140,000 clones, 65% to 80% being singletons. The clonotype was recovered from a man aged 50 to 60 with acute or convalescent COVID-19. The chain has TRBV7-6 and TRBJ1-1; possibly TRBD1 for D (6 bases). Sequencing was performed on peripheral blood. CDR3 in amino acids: CASRQGLSTEAFF. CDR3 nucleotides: TGTGCCAGCAGGCAGGGGCTGAGCACTGAAGCTTTCTTT.